This T cell receptor beta chain derives from a study of cytomegalovirus exposure and HLA in healthy donors. Study-wide findings and caveats: At a 0.05 false discovery rate, a later analysis found roughly 17,000 TCR beta sequences to be associated with HLA alleles.

The junction had 6 bases not matched to a gene; V was cut back by 2 bases and J by 7 bases. Germline V lookup: CDR1 SGHDT, CDR2 YYEEEE. This CDR3 region has 13 residues. This clone has more than one count but fewer than ten. Its antigen is still unknown. Researchers ran the PCR with 60 Vbeta and 13 Jbeta primers. Sequencing used immunoSEQ multiplex PCR; TCRdb keeps in-frame clones, though not all of them. This table holds about 85,000 clones, 80% found once. The J gene is TRBJ2-7, the V gene TRBV5-6; 7 bases are a match to TRBD2. The clonotype comes from a man aged 50-60 years in good health and CMV-seropositive. The sample was PBMCs. Here the CDR3 reads CASSFTGTKEQYF. Written as DNA, the CDR3 is TGTGCCAGCAGCTTTACCGGGACTAAAGAGCAGTACTTC.